The rows below give T cell receptor beta chains drawn from one sample of a study of T cell responses to AZD1222 COVID-19 vaccine. Method: immunoSEQ multiplex PCR; TCRdb's copy keeps in-frame clones and lacks some. Its table lists about 140,000 clones. Sequencing was carried out using peripheral blood. The receptors here all came from an adult in good health. CDR3s include the opening cysteine and the closing phenylalanine or tryptophan. D genes are given only for firm matches.

j_call: TRBJ1-2; v_call: TRBV28; d_call: TRBD1; cdr3_aa: CASSLGQGGGYTF; cdr3_nt: TGTGCCAGCAGTTTAGGACAGGGCGGAGGCTACACCTTC
j_call: TRBJ1-4; v_call: TRBV7-9; d_call: -; cdr3_aa: CASSPPIWRNEKLFF; cdr3_nt: TGTGCCAGCAGCCCCCCTATATGGAGGAATGAAAAACTGTTTTTT
j_call: TRBJ1-6; v_call: TRBV27; d_call: -; cdr3_aa: CASSLSGNSPLHF; cdr3_nt: TGTGCCAGCAGTTTGTCCGGTAATTCACCCCTCCACTTT
j_call: TRBJ1-5; v_call: TRBV2; d_call: TRBD1; cdr3_aa: CASSVGQNLYSNQPQHF; cdr3_nt: TGTGCCAGCAGTGTGGGACAGAACCTCTATAGCAATCAGCCCCAGCATTTT
j_call: TRBJ2-6; v_call: TRBV6-5; d_call: -; cdr3_aa: CASSYRNSGANVLTF; cdr3_nt: TGTGCCAGCAGTTATAGGAACTCTGGGGCCAACGTCCTGACTTTC
j_call: TRBJ1-4; v_call: TRBV19; d_call: TRBD1; cdr3_aa: CASSIGRDSEKLFF; cdr3_nt: TGTGCCAGTAGTATCGGCAGGGACAGTGAAAAACTGTTTTTT
j_call: TRBJ1-1; v_call: TRBV7-2; d_call: -; cdr3_aa: CASSLAPGRHTEAFF; cdr3_nt: TGTGCCAGCAGCTTAGCACCCGGGAGGCACACTGAAGCTTTCTTT
j_call: TRBJ2-7; v_call: TRBV28; d_call: TRBD1; cdr3_aa: CASNTGTASYEQYF; cdr3_nt: TGTGCCAGCAATACCGGGACAGCCTCCTACGAGCAGTACTTC
j_call: TRBJ2-2; v_call: TRBV2; d_call: -; cdr3_aa: CASSLIQQNTGELFF; cdr3_nt: TGTGCCAGCAGCCTTATACAGCAGAACACCGGGGAGCTGTTTTTT
j_call: TRBJ1-1; v_call: TRBV6-1; d_call: -; cdr3_aa: CASSEQGYEAFF; cdr3_nt: TGTGCCAGCAGTGAACAGGGGTATGAAGCTTTCTTT
j_call: TRBJ1-2; v_call: TRBV28; d_call: -; cdr3_aa: CASSLYRSLNYGYTF; cdr3_nt: TGTGCCAGCAGTTTATATCGATCATTAAACTATGGCTACACCTTC
j_call: TRBJ1-2; v_call: TRBV6-5; d_call: TRBD1; cdr3_aa: CASSYGTDYGYTF; cdr3_nt: TGTGCCAGCAGTTACGGGACAGACTATGGCTACACCTTC
j_call: TRBJ2-7; v_call: TRBV9; d_call: TRBD1; cdr3_aa: CASSVGQGAYEQYF; cdr3_nt: TGTGCCAGCAGCGTAGGCCAGGGGGCTTACGAGCAGTACTTC
j_call: TRBJ1-1; v_call: TRBV11-2; d_call: -; cdr3_aa: CASSLETRSEAFF; cdr3_nt: TGTGCCAGCAGCTTAGAAACACGGAGTGAAGCTTTCTTT
j_call: TRBJ1-3; v_call: TRBV12-3/TRBV12-4; d_call: -; cdr3_aa: CASSLPGRNTIYF; cdr3_nt: TGTGCCAGCAGTTTACCAGGGCGAAACACCATATATTTT
j_call: TRBJ1-2; v_call: TRBV18; d_call: -; cdr3_aa: CASSPDQGIYGYTF; cdr3_nt: TGTGCCAGCTCACCAGATCAGGGAATCTATGGCTACACCTTC
j_call: TRBJ1-1; v_call: TRBV30; d_call: -; cdr3_aa: CAWSVSQDLCPFF; cdr3_nt: TGTGCCTGGAGTGTAAGTCAGGATCTTTGCCCTTTCTTT
j_call: TRBJ2-7; v_call: TRBV10-3; d_call: TRBD1; cdr3_aa: CAIWGQGRPEQYF; cdr3_nt: TGTGCCATCTGGGGACAGGGCCGCCCCGAGCAGTACTTC
j_call: TRBJ1-1; v_call: TRBV6-5; d_call: -; cdr3_aa: CASIVGAYTEAFF; cdr3_nt: TGTGCCAGCATAGTGGGGGCATACACTGAAGCTTTCTTT
j_call: TRBJ1-2; v_call: TRBV5-6; d_call: -; cdr3_aa: CASSLWDGYTF; cdr3_nt: TGTGCCAGCAGCCTGTGGGATGGCTACACCTTC
j_call: TRBJ1-2; v_call: TRBV19; d_call: -; cdr3_aa: CASSRGPLGYTF; cdr3_nt: TGTGCCAGTAGTAGGGGGCCACTGGGCTACACCTTC
j_call: TRBJ1-5; v_call: TRBV4-2; d_call: -; cdr3_aa: CASSQAHPPNQPQHF; cdr3_nt: TGTGCCAGCAGCCAAGCACACCCCCCCAATCAGCCCCAGCATTTT
j_call: TRBJ1-3; v_call: TRBV4-2; d_call: -; cdr3_aa: CASSQDRSGSSGNTIYF; cdr3_nt: TGTGCCAGCAGCCAAGATCGATCAGGGTCCTCTGGAAACACCATATATTTT
j_call: TRBJ1-1; v_call: TRBV6-6; d_call: -; cdr3_aa: CASSSISVALNTEAFF; cdr3_nt: TGTGCCAGCAGTTCCATCTCGGTGGCCTTGAACACTGAAGCTTTCTTT
j_call: TRBJ2-3; v_call: TRBV5-1; d_call: -; cdr3_aa: CASSRRAAGASTDTQYF; cdr3_nt: TGCGCCAGCAGCCGGAGGGCGGCGGGGGCGAGTACAGATACGCAGTATTTT
j_call: TRBJ1-3; v_call: TRBV12-3/TRBV12-4; d_call: -; cdr3_aa: CASSQTVGNTIYF; cdr3_nt: TGTGCCAGCAGCCAGACAGTTGGAAACACCATATATTTT
j_call: TRBJ2-2; v_call: TRBV10-1; d_call: -; cdr3_aa: CASSKDTPSSGELFF; cdr3_nt: TGCGCCAGCTCTAAGGACACCCCGTCGAGTGGGGAGCTGTTTTTT